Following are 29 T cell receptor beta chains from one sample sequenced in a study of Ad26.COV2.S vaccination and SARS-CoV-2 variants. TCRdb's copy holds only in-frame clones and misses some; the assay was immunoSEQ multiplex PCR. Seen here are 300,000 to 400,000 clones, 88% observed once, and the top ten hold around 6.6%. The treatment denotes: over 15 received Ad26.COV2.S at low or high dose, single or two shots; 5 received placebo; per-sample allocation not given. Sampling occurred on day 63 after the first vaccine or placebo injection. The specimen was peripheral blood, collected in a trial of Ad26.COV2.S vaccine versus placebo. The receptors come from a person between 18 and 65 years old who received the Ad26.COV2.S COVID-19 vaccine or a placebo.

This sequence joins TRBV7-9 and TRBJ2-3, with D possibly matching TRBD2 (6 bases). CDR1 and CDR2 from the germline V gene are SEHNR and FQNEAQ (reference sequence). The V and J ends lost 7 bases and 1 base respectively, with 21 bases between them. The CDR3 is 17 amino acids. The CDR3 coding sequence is TGTGCCAGCACCCAGGGCCTAGGAGGGCCACGCACAGATACGCAGTATTTT. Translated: CASTQGLGGPRTDTQYF.

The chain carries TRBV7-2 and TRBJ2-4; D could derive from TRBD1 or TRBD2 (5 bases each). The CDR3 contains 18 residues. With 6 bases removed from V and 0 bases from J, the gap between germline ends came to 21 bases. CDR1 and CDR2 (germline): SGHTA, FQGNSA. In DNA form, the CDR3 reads TGTGCCAGCAGTAATACCGGGACCATAACCCTAGCCAAAAACATTCAGTACTTC. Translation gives CASSNTGTITLAKNIQYF.

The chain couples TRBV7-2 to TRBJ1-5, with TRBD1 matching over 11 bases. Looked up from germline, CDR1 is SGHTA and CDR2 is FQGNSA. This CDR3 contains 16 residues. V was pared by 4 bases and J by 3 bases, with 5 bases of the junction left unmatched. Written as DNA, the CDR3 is TGTGCCAGCAGCTCCCGGGACAGGGGGTTCAATCAGCCCCAGCATTTT. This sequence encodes CASSSRDRGFNQPQHF. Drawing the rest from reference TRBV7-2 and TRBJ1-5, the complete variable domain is GAGVSQSPSNKVTEKGKDVELRCDPISGHTALYWYRQSLGQGLEFLIYFQGNSAPDKSGLPSDRFSAERTGGSVSTLTIQRTQQEDSAVYLCASSSRDRGFNQPQHFGDGTRLSIL.

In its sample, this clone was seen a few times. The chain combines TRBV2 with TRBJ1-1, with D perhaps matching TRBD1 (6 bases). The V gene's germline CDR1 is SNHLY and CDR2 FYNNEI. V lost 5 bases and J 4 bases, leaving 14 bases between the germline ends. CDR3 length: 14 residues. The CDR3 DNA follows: TGTGCCAGCAGTCTCGACAGGACTTCCACTGAAGCTTTCTTT. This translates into CASSLDRTSTEAFF. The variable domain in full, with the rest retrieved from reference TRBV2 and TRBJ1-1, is EPEVTQTPSHQVTQMGQEVILRCVPISNHLYFYWYRQILGQKVEFLVSFYNNEISEKSEIFDDQFSVERPDGSNFTLKIRSTKLEDSAMYFCASSLDRTSTEAFFGQGTRLTVV.

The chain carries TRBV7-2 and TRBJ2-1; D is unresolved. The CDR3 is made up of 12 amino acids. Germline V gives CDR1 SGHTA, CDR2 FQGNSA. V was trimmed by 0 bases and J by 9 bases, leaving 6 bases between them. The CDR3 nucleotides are TGTGCCAGCAGCTTAGCGAGTGGTGAGCAGTTCTTC. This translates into CASSLASGEQFF. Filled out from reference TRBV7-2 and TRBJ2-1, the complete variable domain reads GAGVSQSPSNKVTEKGKDVELRCDPISGHTALYWYRQSLGQGLEFLIYFQGNSAPDKSGLPSDRFSAERTGGSVSTLTIQRTQQEDSAVYLCASSLASGEQFFGPGTRLTVL.

CDR3 DNA sequence: TGTGCCAGCAGCTTCGGACGGAACCCCTCTGGAAACACCATATATTTT. Its protein is CASSFGRNPSGNTIYF. J is TRBJ1-3 and V is TRBV11-2; no reliable D call. Germline lookup yields CDR1 SGHAT and CDR2 FQNNGV. The length of the CDR3 is 16 residues. V lost 3 bases and J lost 0, with 12 bases in between.

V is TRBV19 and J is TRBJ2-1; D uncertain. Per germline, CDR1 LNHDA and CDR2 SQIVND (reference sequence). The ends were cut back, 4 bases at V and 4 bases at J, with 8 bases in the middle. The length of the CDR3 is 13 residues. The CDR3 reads CASSNSVYNEQFF. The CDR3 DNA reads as TGTGCCAGTAGTAATTCGGTATACAATGAGCAGTTCTTC.

The CDR3 DNA follows: TGTGCCAGCAGCCTGACTAGCGGGGGGGCCCGGGAGCTGTTTTTT. The encoded protein is CASSLTSGGARELFF. The chain uses TRBV7-2 and TRBJ2-2; 14 nucleotides match TRBD2. CDR3 length equals 15 residues. V was pared by 5 bases and J by 9 bases, with 5 bases of the junction left unmatched. Germline assignment: CDR1 SGHTA and CDR2 FQGNSA.

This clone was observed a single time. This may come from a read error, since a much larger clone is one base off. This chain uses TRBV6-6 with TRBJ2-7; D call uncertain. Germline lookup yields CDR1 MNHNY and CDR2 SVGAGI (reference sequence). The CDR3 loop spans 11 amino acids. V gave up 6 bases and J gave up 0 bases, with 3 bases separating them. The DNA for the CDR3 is TGTGCCAGCAGCCCCTCCTACGAGCAGTACTTC. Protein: CASSPSYEQYF.

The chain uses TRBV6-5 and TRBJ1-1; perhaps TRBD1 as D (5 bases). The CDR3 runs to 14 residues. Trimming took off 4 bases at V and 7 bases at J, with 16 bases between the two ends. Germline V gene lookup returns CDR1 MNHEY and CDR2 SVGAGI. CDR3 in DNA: TGTGCCAGCAGTTTTCTTCAGGGTATTAGTGAAGCTTTCTTT. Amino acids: CASSFLQGISEAFF.

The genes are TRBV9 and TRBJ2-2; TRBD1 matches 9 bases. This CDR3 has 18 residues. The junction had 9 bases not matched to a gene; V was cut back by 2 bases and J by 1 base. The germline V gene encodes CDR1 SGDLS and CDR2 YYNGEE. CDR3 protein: CASSVSLPGQGNTGELFF. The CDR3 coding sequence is TGTGCCAGCAGCGTTTCACTCCCGGGACAGGGGAACACCGGGGAGCTGTTTTTT.

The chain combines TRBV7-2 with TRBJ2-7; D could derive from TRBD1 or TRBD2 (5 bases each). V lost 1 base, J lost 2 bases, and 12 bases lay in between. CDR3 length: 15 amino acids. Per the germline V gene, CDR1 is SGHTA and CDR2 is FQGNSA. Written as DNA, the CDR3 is TGTGCCAGCAGCTTAGTAATGGGACGGACCTACGAGCAGTACTTC. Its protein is CASSLVMGRTYEQYF.

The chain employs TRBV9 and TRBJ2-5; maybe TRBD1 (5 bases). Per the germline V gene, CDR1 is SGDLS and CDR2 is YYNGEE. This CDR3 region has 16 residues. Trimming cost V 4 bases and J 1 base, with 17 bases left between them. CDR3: CASSFRVVDPQETQYF. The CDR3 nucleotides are TGTGCCAGCAGCTTCAGGGTCGTCGATCCCCAAGAGACCCAGTACTTC.

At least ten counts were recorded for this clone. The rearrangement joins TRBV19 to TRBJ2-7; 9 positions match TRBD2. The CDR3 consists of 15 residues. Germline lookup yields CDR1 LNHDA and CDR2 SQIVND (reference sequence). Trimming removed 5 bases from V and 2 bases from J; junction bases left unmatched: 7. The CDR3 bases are TGTGCCAGTAGTTGGGAGGCGGGAGGGGCCTACGAGCAGTACTTC. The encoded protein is CASSWEAGGAYEQYF.

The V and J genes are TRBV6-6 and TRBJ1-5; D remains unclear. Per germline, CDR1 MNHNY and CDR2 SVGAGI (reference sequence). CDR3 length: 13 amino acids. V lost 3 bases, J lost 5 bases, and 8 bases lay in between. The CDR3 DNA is TGTGCCAGCAGTTATAACAGCGATCAGCCCCAGCATTTT. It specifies CASSYNSDQPQHF.

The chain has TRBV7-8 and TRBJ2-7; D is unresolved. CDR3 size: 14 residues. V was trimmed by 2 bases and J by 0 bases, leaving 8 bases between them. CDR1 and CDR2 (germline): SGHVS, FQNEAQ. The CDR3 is CASSLFQNSYEQYF. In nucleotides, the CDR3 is TGTGCCAGCAGCTTATTCCAAAACTCCTACGAGCAGTACTTC.

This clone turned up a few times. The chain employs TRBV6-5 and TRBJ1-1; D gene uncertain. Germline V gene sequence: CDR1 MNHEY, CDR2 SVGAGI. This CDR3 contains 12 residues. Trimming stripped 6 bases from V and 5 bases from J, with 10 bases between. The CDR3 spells CASRGSSTEAFF. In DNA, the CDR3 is TGTGCCAGCAGAGGGAGTTCGACTGAAGCTTTCTTT.

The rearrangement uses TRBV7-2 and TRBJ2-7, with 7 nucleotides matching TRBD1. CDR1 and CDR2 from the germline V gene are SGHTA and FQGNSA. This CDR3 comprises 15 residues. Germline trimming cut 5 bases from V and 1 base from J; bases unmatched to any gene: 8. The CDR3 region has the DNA TGTGCCAGCAGCCTACGGACAGGTCCGTCCTACGAGCAGTACTTC. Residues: CASSLRTGPSYEQYF.

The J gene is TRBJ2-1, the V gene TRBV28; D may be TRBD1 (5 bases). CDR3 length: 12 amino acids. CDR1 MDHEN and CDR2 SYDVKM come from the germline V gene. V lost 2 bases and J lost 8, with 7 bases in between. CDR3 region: CASSLTGDEQFF. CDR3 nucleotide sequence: TGTGCCAGCAGTTTAACAGGCGATGAGCAGTTCTTC.

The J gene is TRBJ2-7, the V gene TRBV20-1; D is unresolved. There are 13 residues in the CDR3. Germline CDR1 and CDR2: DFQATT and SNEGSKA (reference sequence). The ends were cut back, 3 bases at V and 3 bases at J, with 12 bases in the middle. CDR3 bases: TGCAGTGCTAGTGGGGATTTAGGCTACGAGCAGTACTTC. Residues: CSASGDLGYEQYF.

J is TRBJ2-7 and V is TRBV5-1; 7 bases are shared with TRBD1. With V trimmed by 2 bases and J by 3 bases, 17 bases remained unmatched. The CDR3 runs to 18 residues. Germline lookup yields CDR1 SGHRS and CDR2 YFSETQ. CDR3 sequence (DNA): TGCGCCAGCAGCTTCTGGGGACAGTCCGTGCAAGTAATCTACGAGCAGTACTTC. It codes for CASSFWGQSVQVIYEQYF.

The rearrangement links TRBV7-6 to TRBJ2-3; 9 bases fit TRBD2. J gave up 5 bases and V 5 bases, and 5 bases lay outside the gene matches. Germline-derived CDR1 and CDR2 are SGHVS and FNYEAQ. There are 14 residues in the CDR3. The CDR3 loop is CASSTERGVDTQYF. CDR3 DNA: TGTGCCAGCAGCACTGAGCGGGGGGTAGATACGCAGTATTTT. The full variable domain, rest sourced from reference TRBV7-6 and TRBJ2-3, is GAGVSQSPRYKVTKRGQDVALRCDPISGHVSLYWYRQALGQGPEFLTYFNYEAQQDKSGLPNDRFSAERPEGSISTLTIQRTEQRDSAMYRCASSTERGVDTQYFGPGTRLTVL.

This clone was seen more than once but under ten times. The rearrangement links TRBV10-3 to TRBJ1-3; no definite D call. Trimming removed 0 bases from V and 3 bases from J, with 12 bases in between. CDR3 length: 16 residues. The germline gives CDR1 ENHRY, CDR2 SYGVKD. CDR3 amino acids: CAISESGWVDGNTIYF. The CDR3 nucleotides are TGTGCCATCAGTGAGTCGGGCTGGGTTGATGGAAACACCATATATTTT.

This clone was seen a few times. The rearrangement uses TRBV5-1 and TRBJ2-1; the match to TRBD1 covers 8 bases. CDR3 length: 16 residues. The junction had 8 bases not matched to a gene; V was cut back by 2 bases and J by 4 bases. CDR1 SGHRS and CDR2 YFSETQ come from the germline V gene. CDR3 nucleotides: TGCGCCAGCAGCTTAAGAGTGGACAGGGCTTACAATGAGCAGTTCTTC. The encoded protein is CASSLRVDRAYNEQFF. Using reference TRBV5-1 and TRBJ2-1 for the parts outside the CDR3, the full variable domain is KAGVTQTPRYLIKTRGQQVTLSCSPISGHRSVSWYQQTPGQGLQFLFEYFSETQRNKGNFPGRFSGRQFSNSRSEMNVSTLELGDSALYLCASSLRVDRAYNEQFFGPGTRLTVL.

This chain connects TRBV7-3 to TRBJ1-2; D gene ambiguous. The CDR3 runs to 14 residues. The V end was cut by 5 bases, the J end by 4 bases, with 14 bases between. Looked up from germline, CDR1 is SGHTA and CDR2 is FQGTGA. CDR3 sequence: CASSERVAGYGYTF. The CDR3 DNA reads TGTGCCAGCAGCGAAAGGGTGGCAGGCTATGGCTACACCTTC.

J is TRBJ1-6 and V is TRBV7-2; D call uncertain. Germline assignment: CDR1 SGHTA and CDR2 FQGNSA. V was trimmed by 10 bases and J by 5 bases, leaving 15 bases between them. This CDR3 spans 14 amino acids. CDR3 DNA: TGTGCCACCTCCGGGCCACCTGATAATTCACCCCTCCACTTT. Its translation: CATSGPPDNSPLHF.

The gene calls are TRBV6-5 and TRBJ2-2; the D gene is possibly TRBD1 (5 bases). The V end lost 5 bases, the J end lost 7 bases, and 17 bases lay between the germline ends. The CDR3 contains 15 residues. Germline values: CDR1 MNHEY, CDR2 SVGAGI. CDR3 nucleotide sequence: TGTGCCAGCAGTCCCTTGGGGCAGGGTAGCGGGGAGCTGTTTTTT. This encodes CASSPLGQGSGELFF.

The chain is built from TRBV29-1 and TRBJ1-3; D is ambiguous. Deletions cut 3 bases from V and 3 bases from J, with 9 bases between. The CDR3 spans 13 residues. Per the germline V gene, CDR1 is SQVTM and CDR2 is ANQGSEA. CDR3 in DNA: TGCAGCGTTGAGATGGGAAATGGAAACACCATATATTTT. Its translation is CSVEMGNGNTIYF.

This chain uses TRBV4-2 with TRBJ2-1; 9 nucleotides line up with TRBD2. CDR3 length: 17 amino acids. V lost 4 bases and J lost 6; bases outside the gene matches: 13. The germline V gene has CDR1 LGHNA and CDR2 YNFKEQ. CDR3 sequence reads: CASSPRSGGYLSNEQFF. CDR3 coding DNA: TGTGCCAGCAGCCCTCGGAGCGGGGGGTACCTAAGCAATGAGCAGTTCTTC.